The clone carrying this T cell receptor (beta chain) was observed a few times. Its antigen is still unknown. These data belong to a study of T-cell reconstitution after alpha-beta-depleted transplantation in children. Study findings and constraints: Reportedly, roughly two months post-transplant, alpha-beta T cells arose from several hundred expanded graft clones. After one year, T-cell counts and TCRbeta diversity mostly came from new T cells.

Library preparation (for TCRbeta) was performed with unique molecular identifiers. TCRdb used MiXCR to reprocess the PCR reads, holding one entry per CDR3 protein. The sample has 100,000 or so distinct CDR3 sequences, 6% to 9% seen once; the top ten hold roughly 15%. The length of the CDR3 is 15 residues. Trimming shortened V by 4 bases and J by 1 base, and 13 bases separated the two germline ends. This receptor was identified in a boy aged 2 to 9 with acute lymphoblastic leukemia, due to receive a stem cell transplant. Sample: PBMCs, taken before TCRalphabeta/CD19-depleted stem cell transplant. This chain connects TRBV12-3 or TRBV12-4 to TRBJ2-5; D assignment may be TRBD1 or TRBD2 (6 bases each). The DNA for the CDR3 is TGTGCCAGCAGTTGGGGGGCCAAAATCCAAGAGACCCAGTACTTC. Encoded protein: CASSWGAKIQETQYF.